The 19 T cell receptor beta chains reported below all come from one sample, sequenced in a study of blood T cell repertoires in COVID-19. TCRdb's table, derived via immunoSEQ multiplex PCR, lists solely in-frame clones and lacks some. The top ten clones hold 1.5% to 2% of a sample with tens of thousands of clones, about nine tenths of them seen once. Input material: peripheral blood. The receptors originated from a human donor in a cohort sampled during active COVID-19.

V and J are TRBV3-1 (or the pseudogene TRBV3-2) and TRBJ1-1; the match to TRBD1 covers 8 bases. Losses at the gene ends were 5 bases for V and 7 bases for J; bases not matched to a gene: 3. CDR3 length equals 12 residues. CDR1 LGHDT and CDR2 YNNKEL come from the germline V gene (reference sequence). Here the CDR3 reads CASSGTGLEAFF. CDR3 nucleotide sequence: TGTGCCAGCAGCGGGACAGGTCTTGAAGCTTTCTTT.

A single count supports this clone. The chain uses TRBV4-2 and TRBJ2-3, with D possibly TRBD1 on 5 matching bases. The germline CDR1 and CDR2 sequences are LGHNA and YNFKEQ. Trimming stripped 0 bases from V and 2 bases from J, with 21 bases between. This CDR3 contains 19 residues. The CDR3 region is CASSQELIFQGHVTDTQYF. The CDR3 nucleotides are TGTGCCAGCAGCCAAGAACTCATATTTCAGGGCCACGTCACAGATACGCAGTATTTT.

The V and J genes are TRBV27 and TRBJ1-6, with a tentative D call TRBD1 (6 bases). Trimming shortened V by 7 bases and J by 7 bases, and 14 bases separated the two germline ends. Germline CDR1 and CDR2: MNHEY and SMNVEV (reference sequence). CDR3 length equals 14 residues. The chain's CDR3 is CASTPGTPNSPLHF. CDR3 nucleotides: TGTGCCAGCACCCCCGGGACACCGAATTCACCCCTCCACTTT.

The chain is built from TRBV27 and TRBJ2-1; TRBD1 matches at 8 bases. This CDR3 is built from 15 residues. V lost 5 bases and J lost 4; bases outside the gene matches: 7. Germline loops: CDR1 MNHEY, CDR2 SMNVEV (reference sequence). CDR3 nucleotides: TGTGCCAGCAGTCCCCGACAGGGGTTTTACAATGAGCAGTTCTTC. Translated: CASSPRQGFYNEQFF.

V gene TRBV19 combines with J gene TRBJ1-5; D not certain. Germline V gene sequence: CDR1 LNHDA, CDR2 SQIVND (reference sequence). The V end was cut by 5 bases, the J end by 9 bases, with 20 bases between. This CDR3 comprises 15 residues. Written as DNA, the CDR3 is TGTGCCAGTAGTCCCAGGCAGCCGACCCCACGGCCCCAGCATTTT. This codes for CASSPRQPTPRPQHF. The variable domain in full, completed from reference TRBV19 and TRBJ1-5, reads DGGITQSPKYLFRKEGQNVTLSCEQNLNHDAMYWYRQDPGQGLRLIYYSQIVNDFQKGDIAEGYSVSREKKESFPLTVTSAQKNPTAFYLCASSPRQPTPRPQHFGDGTRLSIL.

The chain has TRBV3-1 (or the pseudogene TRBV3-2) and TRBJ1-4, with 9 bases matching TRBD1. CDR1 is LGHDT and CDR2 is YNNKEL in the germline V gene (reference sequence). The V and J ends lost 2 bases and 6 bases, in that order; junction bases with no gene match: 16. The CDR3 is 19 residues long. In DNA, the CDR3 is TGTGCCAGCAGCCAACTACCGGGACAGGGAGCCCTCCTCGATGAAAAACTGTTTTTT. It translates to CASSQLPGQGALLDEKLFF.

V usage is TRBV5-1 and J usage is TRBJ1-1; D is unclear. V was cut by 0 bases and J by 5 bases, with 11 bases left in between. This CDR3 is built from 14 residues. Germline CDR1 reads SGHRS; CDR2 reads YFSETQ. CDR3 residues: CASSLGHAETEAFF. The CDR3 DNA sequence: TGCGCCAGCAGCTTGGGCCACGCGGAAACTGAAGCTTTCTTT.

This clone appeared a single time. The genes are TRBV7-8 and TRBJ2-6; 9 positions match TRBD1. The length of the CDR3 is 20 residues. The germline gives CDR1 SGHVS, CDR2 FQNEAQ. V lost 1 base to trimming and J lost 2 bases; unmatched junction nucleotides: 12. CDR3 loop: CASSLEAPGQGGTGANVLTF. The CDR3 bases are TGTGCCAGCAGCTTAGAAGCACCGGGACAGGGAGGAACTGGGGCCAACGTCCTGACTTTC.

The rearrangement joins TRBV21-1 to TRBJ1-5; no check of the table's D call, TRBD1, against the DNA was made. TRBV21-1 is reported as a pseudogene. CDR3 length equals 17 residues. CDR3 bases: TGTGCCAGCAGCAAAGCGCTTTCGGACAGGAAAAATCAGCCCCAGCATTTT. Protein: CASSKALSDRKNQPQHF.

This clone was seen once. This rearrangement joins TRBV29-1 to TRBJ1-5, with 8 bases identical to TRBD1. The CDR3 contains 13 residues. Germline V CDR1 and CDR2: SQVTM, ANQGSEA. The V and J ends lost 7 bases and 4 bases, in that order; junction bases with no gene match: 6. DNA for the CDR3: TGCAGCGCCACTTGGACAGGGAATCAGCCCCAGCATTTT. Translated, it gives CSATWTGNQPQHF.

The CDR3, as DNA: TGCAGCGTTGATAGGCAGCGGACCCAGTACTTC. This sequence encodes CSVDRQRTQYF. The chain links TRBV29-1 to TRBJ2-5, with D hard to call. Looked up from germline, CDR1 is SQVTM and CDR2 is ANQGSEA. The CDR3 is 11 residues long. V shed 3 bases and J shed 7 bases, with 9 bases lying between them. The variable domain in full, completed from reference TRBV29-1 and TRBJ2-5, reads SAVISQKPSRDICQRGTSLTIQCQVDSQVTMMFWYRQQPGQSLTLIATANQGSEATYESGFVIDKFPISRPNLTFSTLTVSNMSPEDSSIYLCSVDRQRTQYFGPGTRLLVL.

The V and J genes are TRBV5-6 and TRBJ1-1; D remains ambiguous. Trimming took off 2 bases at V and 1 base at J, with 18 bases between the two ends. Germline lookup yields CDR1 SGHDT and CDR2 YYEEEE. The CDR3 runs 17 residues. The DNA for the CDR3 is TGTGCCAGCAGCTTAGATGCCAAGCAGCGGGAGAACACTGAAGCTTTCTTT. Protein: CASSLDAKQRENTEAFF.

CDR3 nucleotide sequence: TGTGCCAGCAGCTCAACACCGGGACAGGGGTTTGACGAGCAGTACTTC. It codes for CASSSTPGQGFDEQYF. The genes are TRBV13 and TRBJ2-7; 10 bases align to TRBD1. J lost 5 bases, V lost 4 bases, and 11 bases had no gene match. Germline assignment: CDR1 PRHDT and CDR2 FYEKMQ (reference sequence). The CDR3 runs 16 residues.

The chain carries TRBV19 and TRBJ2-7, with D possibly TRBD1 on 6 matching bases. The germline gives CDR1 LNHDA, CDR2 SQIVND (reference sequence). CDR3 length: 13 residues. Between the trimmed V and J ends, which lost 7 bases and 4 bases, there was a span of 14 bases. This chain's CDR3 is CASTVSQGYEQYF. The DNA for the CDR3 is TGTGCCAGTACCGTTTCCCAGGGGTACGAGCAGTACTTC.

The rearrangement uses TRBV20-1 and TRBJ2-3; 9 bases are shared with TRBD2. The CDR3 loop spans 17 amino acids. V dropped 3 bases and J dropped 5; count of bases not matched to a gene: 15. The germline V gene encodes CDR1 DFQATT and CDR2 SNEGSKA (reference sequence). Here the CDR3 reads CSASKGLRSAGGDTQYF. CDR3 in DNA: TGCAGTGCTAGTAAGGGACTCAGATCAGCGGGAGGAGATACGCAGTATTTT.

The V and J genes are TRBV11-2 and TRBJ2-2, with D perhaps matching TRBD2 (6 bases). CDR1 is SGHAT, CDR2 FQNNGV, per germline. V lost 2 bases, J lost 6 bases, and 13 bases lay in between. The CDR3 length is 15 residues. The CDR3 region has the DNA TGTGCCAGCAGCTTAAGTACGGGAGCAGCCGGGGAGCTGTTTTTT. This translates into CASSLSTGAAGELFF.

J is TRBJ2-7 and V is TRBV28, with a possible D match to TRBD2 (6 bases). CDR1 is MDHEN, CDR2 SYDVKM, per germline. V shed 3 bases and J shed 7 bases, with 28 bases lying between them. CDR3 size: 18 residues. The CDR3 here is CASSFFHGTSTQAREQYF. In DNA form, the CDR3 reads TGTGCCAGCAGTTTCTTTCACGGGACTTCGACCCAGGCTAGGGAGCAGTACTTC.

The CDR3 nucleotides read TGTGCCAGCAGCTTCAGGGATGGCACTGAAGCTTTCTTT. Protein product: CASSFRDGTEAFF. V gene TRBV7-3 combines with J gene TRBJ1-1; the D gene is possibly TRBD1 (5 bases). Trimming stripped 3 bases from V and 4 bases from J, with 9 bases between. The CDR3 contains 13 residues. The germline V gene has CDR1 SGHTA and CDR2 FQGTGA.

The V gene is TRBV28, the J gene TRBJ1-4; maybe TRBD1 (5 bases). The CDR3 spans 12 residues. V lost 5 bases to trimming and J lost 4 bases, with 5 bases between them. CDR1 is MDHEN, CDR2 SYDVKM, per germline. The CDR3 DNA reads TGTGCCAGCAGTCAGGGTAATGAAAAACTGTTTTTT. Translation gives CASSQGNEKLFF.